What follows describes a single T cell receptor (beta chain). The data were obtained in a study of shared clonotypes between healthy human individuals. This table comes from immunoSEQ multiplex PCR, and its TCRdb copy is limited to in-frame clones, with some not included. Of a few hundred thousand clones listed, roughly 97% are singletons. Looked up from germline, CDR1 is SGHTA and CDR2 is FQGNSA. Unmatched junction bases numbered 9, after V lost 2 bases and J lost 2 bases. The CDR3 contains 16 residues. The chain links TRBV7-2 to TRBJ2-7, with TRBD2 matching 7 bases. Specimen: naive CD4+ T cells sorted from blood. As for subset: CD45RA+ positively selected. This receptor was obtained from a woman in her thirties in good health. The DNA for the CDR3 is TGTGCCAGCAGCTTAAGGCTTCGGACTAGTGCCTACGAGCAGTACTTC. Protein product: CASSLRLRTSAYEQYF. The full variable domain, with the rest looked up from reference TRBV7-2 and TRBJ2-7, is GAGVSQSPSNKVTEKGKDVELRCDPISGHTALYWYRQSLGQGLEFLIYFQGNSAPDKSGLPSDRFSAERTGGSVSTLTIQRTQQEDSAVYLCASSLRLRTSAYEQYFGPGTRLTVT.